Described below is a single T cell receptor (beta chain) sequence and its context. In the original workflow: By means of reference gene primer amplification, nucleated cell counts were estimated. Libraries were prepared by immunoSEQ multiplex PCR; TCRdb keeps only in-frame clonotypes and omits some of them. V and J calls and clone size are copied from that table; D and trimming were computed from the DNA. This table has about 70,000 clones, about 80% appearing once. V dropped 3 bases and J dropped 1; count of bases not matched to a gene: 15. From germline, CDR1 is SGDLS and CDR2 YYNGEE. The CDR3 loop spans 18 amino acids. Enrolled during active infection, Seattle patients were then followed longitudinally. The data derive from a study of blood T cell repertoires in COVID-19. Study background: Sites across the United States, Italy and Spain contributed samples from acute and convalescent COVID-19. T cells, B-cell-depleted T cells, or PBMCs supplied cDNA or gDNA.

This receptor was identified in a young man with COVID-19, enrolled during active disease. Sequences were obtained from peripheral blood. This chain uses TRBV9 with TRBJ2-5, with 7 bases that match TRBD1. The CDR3 spells CASSARQGFSISQETQYF. CDR3 DNA sequence: TGTGCCAGCAGCGCCCGACAGGGTTTCTCTATTAGCCAAGAGACCCAGTACTTC.